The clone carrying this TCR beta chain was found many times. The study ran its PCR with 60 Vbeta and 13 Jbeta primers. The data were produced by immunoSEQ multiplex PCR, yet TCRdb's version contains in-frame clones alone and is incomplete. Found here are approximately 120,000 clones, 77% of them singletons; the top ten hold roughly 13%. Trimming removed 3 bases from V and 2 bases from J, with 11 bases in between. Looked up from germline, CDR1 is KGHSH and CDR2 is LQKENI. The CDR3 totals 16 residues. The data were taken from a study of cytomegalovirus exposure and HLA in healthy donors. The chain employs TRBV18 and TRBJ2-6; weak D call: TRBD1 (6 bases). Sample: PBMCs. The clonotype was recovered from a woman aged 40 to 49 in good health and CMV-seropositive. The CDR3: CASSPQGSAGANVLTF. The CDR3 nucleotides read TGTGCCAGCTCACCCCAGGGGTCTGCTGGGGCCAACGTCCTGACTTTC. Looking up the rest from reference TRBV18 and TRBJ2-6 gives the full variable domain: NAGVMQNPRHLVRRRGQEARLRCSPMKGHSHVYWYRQLPEEGLKFMVYLQKENIIDESGMPKERFSAEFPKEGPSILRIQQVVRGDSAAYFCASSPQGSAGANVLTFGAGSRLTVL.